The TCR beta chain described here comes from a study of blood T cells in healthy people across ages. This CDR3 spans 12 amino acids. V was pared by 7 bases and J by 3 bases, with 8 bases between. A sample-barcoded 5' primer and a J-beta primer mix were used in a second PCR of roughly 6 to 11 cycles. TCRdb ran MiXCR on the 5' RACE reads and lists one entry per CDR3 protein. The table records around 800,000 distinct CDR3 sequences, 44% of them present only once. In the case of this clonotype: Antigen: not known.

Findings and caveats of the study: CMV infection status of these donors was not known.

Drawing of peripheral blood yielded roughly 9.3 milliliters from each donor. The study isolated at least 6 million PBMCs from each sample. The sequence was obtained from a man aged 55-75 years in good health. Sequences were obtained from blood. The V and J genes are TRBV12-3 or TRBV12-4 and TRBJ2-3; D not resolved. CDR3 DNA sequence: TGTGCCAGCAAGGACGAAACAGATACGCAGTATTTT. Residues: CASKDETDTQYF.